A selection of T cell receptor beta chains follows, all from one sample in a study of blood T cells in healthy people across ages. Via MiXCR, TCRdb re-called the 5' RACE reads, giving one row per CDR3 protein. The sample has roughly 1.6 million distinct CDR3 sequences, around 35% seen once. Sequencing used blood. All receptors come from a woman aged 25 to 39 in good health. CDR3s include the opening cysteine and the closing phenylalanine or tryptophan. A D gene is named only where the DNA matches it firmly. Clone size is not always given. Where it is, it says once, few, many or a class for expanded clones.

V gene	D gene	clone size	J gene	CDR3 protein	CDR3 DNA
TRBV2	NA	NA	TRBJ1-2	CASSVTSYGYTF	TGTGCCAGCAGTGTCACTTCCTATGGCTACACCTTC
TRBV5-1	NA	once	TRBJ2-1	CASSWEGLINEQFF	TGCGCCAGCAGCTGGGAAGGACTTATCAATGAGCAGTTCTTC
TRBV29-1	NA	NA	TRBJ1-1	CSVRPGTTEAFF	TGCAGCGTGCGCCCGGGGACCACTGAAGCTTTCTTT
TRBV5-5	TRBD2	many	TRBJ2-7	CASSFSAGGQYEQYF	TGTGCCAGCAGCTTTTCTGCGGGAGGTCAGTACGAGCAGTACTTC
TRBV27	NA	many	TRBJ2-7	CASSSYRGYEQYF	TGTGCCAGCAGTTCCTACCGGGGCTACGAGCAGTACTTC
TRBV4-1	NA	few	TRBJ1-5	CASSQEQGRVNQPQHF	TGCGCCAGCAGCCAAGAGCAGGGACGGGTCAATCAGCCCCAGCATTTT
TRBV5-4	NA	NA	TRBJ2-3	CASSLRLNQFTDTQYF	TGTGCCAGCAGCTTACGACTAAACCAGTTCACAGATACGCAGTATTTT
TRBV4-1	NA	NA	TRBJ2-7	CASSQGGGTGVYEQYF	TGCGCCAGCAGCCAGGGTGGGGGGACTGGGGTCTACGAGCAGTACTTC
TRBV7-9	NA	few	TRBJ1-4	CASTTWTLSAGLEKLFF	TGTGCCAGTACGACTTGGACACTCTCGGCGGGTCTTGAAAAACTGTTTTTT
TRBV27	TRBD1	NA	TRBJ1-2	CASSSPVTGGKNYGYTF	TGTGCCAGCAGTTCCCCAGTGACAGGGGGTAAGAACTATGGCTACACCTTC
TRBV9	TRBD2	NA	TRBJ2-5	CASSIGAGGSGETQYF	TGTGCCAGCTCCATAGGGGCGGGGGGCAGTGGTGAGACCCAGTACTTC
TRBV4-1	NA	few	TRBJ2-1	CASTPSSYNEQFF	TGCGCCAGCACTCCGAGCTCCTACAATGAGCAGTTCTTC
TRBV7-2	NA	few	TRBJ2-7	CASSPRDLGSSEQYF	TGTGCCAGCAGCCCCCGGGACCTTGGATCGTCCGAGCAGTACTTC
TRBV24-1	NA	many	TRBJ2-1	CATSEGPTEQFF	TGTGCCACCAGTGAAGGGCCTACCGAGCAGTTCTTC